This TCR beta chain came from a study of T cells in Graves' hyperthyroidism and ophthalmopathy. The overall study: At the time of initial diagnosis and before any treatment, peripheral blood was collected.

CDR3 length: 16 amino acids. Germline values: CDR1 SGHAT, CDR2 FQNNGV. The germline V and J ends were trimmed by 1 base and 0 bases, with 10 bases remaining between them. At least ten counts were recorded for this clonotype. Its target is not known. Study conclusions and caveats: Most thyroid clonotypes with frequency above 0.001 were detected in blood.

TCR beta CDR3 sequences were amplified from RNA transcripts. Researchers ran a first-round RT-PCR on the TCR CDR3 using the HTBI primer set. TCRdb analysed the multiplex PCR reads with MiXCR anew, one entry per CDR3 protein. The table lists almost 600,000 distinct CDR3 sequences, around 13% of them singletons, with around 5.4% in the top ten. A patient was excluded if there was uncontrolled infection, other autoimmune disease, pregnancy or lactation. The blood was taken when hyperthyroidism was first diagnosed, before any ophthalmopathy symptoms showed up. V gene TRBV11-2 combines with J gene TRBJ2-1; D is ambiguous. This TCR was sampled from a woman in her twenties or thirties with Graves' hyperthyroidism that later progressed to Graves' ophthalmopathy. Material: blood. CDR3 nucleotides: TGTGCCAGCAGCTTAGCGGCGGAGAGCTCCTACAATGAGCAGTTCTTC. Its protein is CASSLAAESSYNEQFF.